This T cell receptor (beta chain) was observed in a study of cytomegalovirus exposure and HLA in healthy donors. Across the whole study: Of the donors genotyped, some 400 in all, 75% to 90% fell in the Caucasian-associated ancestry cluster.

Every donor was a healthy person donating bone marrow. Study-wide results and caveats: Later examination showed HLA-associated TCR beta chains had greater clonal expansion than equally common others. Using a false discovery rate of 0.05, a later analysis showed that 16,000 or so TCR beta sequences were associated with HLA alleles.

Primers: 60 Vbeta forward and 13 Jbeta reverse. Here immunoSEQ multiplex PCR was the method, and the copy in TCRdb shows in-frame clones only, minus some. The sample holds 150,000 to 200,000 clones, 84% seen once. CDR3 size: 13 residues. Germline trimming cut 1 base from V and 4 bases from J; bases unmatched to any gene: 3. CDR1 is SQVTM, CDR2 ANQGSEA, per germline. Details on this clone: Antigen specificity is unknown.

The sequenced sample consisted of PBMCs. The chain has TRBV29-1 and TRBJ1-1; the match to TRBD1 covers 7 bases. The clonotype was recovered from a man between 50 and 59 years old in good health and CMV-seropositive. The CDR3 sequence: CSVEASGGTEAFF. DNA for the CDR3: TGCAGCGTTGAAGCGTCAGGGGGCACTGAAGCTTTCTTT.